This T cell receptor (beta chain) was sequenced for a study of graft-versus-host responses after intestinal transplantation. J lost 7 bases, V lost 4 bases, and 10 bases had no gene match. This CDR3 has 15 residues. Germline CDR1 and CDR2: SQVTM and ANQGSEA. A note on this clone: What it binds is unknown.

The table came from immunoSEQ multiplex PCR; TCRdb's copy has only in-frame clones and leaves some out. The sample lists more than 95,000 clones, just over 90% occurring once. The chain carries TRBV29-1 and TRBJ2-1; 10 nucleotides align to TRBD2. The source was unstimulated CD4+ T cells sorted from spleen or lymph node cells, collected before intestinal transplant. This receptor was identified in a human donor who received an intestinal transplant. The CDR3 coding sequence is TGCAGCGTTGGGCGGCTAGCGGGGGCCCCTAATGAGCAGTTCTTC. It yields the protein CSVGRLAGAPNEQFF.